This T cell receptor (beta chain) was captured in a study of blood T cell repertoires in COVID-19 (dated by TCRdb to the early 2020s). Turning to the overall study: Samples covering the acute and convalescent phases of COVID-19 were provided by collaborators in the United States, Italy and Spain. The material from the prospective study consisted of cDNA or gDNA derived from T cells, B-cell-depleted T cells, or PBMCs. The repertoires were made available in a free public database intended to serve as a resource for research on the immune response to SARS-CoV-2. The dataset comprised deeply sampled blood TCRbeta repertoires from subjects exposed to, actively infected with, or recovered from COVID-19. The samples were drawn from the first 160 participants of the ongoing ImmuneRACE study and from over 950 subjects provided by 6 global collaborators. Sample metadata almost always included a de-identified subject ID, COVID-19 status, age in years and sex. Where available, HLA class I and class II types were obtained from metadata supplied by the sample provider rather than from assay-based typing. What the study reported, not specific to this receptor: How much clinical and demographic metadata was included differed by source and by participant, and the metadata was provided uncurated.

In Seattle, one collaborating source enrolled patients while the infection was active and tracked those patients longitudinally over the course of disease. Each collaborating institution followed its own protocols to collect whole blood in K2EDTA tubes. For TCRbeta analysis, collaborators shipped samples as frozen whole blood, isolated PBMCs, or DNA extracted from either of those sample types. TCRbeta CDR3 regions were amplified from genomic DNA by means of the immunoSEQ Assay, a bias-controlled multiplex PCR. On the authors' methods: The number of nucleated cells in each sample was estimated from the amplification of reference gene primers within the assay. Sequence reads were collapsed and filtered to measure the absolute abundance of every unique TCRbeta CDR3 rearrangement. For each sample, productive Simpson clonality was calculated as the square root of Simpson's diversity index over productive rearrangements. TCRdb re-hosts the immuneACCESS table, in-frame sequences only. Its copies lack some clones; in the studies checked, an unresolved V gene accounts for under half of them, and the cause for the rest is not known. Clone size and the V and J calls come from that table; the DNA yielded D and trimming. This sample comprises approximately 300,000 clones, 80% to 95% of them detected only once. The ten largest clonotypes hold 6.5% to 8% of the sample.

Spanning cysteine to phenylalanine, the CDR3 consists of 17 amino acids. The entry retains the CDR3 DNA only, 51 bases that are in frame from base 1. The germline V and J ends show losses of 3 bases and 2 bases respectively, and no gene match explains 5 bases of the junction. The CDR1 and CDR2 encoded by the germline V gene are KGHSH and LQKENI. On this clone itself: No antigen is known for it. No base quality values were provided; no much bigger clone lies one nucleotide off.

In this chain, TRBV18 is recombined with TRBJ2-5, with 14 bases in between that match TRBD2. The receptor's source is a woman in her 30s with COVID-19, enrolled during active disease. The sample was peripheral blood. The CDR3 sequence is CASSPGTSGSGQETQYF. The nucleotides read TGTGCCAGCTCACCTGGGACTAGCGGGAGCGGACAAGAGACCCAGTACTTC. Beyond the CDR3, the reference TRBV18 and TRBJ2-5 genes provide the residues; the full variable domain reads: NAGVMQNPRHLVRRRGQEARLRCSPMKGHSHVYWYRQLPEEGLKFMVYLQKENIIDESGMPKERFSAEFPKEGPSILRIQQVVRGDSAAYFCASSPGTSGSGQETQYFGPGTRLLVL.